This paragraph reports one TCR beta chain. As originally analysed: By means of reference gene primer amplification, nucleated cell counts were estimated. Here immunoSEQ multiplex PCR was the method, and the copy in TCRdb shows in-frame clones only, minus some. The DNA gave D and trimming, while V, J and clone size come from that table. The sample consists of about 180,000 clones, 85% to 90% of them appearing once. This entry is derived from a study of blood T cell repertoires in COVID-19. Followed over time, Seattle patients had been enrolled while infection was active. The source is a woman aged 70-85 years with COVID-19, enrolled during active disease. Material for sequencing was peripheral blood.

DNA for the CDR3: TGCGCCAGCAGCTCCAGGACAGGGATCACCGGGGAGCTGTTTTTT. Its translation is CASSSRTGITGELFF. The J gene is TRBJ2-2, the V gene TRBV5-1; 8 nucleotides line up with TRBD1. J lost 4 bases, V lost 3 bases, and 5 bases had no gene match. The germline CDR1 and CDR2 sequences are SGHRS and YFSETQ. The CDR3 length is 15 residues. Supplemented by reference TRBV5-1 and TRBJ2-2, the full variable domain reads KAGVTQTPRYLIKTRGQQVTLSCSPISGHRSVSWYQQTPGQGLQFLFEYFSETQRNKGNFPGRFSGRQFSNSRSEMNVSTLELGDSALYLCASSSRTGITGELFFGEGSRLTVL.